The 26 T cell receptor beta chains listed next were all sequenced from one sample in a study of cytomegalovirus exposure and HLA in healthy donors. The PCR had 60 Vbeta and 13 Jbeta primers. Clones were read by immunoSEQ multiplex PCR, and TCRdb kept only the in-frame ones, dropping some. The table shows approximately 150,000 clones, with about four fifths occurring only once. Material for sequencing was PBMCs. The receptors were sampled from a woman between 18 and 30 years old in good health and CMV-seropositive.

The chain uses TRBV19 and TRBJ2-7; TRBD1 matches at 9 bases. In germline, CDR1 is LNHDA, CDR2 SQIVND (reference sequence). The CDR3 has 14 amino acids. The ends lost 3 bases at V and 3 bases at J; junction bases unmatched: 3. The CDR3 loop reads CASSISDRGYEQYF. In nucleotides, the CDR3 is TGTGCCAGTAGTATCTCGGACAGGGGCTACGAGCAGTACTTC.

This clone was detected a few times. This chain connects TRBV4-2 to TRBJ2-3, with 7 bases identical to TRBD2. Germline V gene data show CDR1 as LGHNA and CDR2 as YNFKEQ. The CDR3 loop spans 15 amino acids. V lost 2 bases, J lost 2 bases, and 4 bases stayed unmatched. The CDR3 loop is CASSQTGGPTDTQYF. CDR3 bases: TGTGCCAGCAGCCAAACGGGGGGTCCCACAGATACGCAGTATTTT.

The genes are TRBV5-6 and TRBJ2-1, with a possible D match to TRBD1 (7 bases). CDR1 and CDR2 (germline): SGHDT, YYEEEE. Trimming stripped 4 bases from V and 12 bases from J, with 23 bases between. This CDR3 contains 15 residues. The CDR3 loop is CASSKAVEGAWVQFF. The CDR3 coding sequence is TGTGCCAGCAGCAAAGCGGTGGAGGGGGCCTGGGTGCAGTTCTTC.

The chain has TRBV19 and TRBJ2-3; 7 bases agree with TRBD1. Germline CDR1 reads LNHDA; CDR2 reads SQIVND (reference sequence). The CDR3 has 15 residues. V trimming: 4 bases; J trimming: 1 base; junction bases outside the gene matches: 5. The DNA of the CDR3 is TGTGCCAGTAGTACTACAGGGGCCCGCACAGATACGCAGTATTTT. This sequence encodes CASSTTGARTDTQYF.

V usage is TRBV5-1 and J usage is TRBJ2-7; D not certain. Trimming pared 2 bases from V and 3 bases from J, leaving 3 bases between. The CDR3 spans 11 residues. Germline values: CDR1 SGHRS, CDR2 YFSETQ. The CDR3 coding sequence is TGCGCCAGCAGCTTCAACTACGAGCAGTACTTC. It yields the protein CASSFNYEQYF.

The chain couples TRBV19 to TRBJ1-2; 7 nucleotides line up with TRBD1. This CDR3 is built from 14 residues. The junction had 9 bases not matched to a gene; V was cut back by 5 bases and J by 6 bases. Germline CDR1 is LNHDA and CDR2 is SQIVND (reference sequence). CDR3 DNA: TGTGCCAGTAGTGTGACGGGACAGAAGGATGGCTACACCTTC. Its translation is CASSVTGQKDGYTF.

V gene TRBV9 combines with J gene TRBJ1-1, with D possibly matching TRBD1 (6 bases). The ends were cut back, 0 bases at V and 1 base at J, with 19 bases in the middle. The germline CDR1 and CDR2 sequences are SGDLS and YYNGEE. The CDR3 length is 18 residues. CDR3 bases: TGTGCCAGCAGCGTAGACGGACAGCCGAGGGTGGGGAACACTGAAGCTTTCTTT. Translated: CASSVDGQPRVGNTEAFF. The whole variable domain, remainder taken from reference TRBV9 and TRBJ1-1, is DSGVTQTPKHLITATGQRVTLRCSPRSGDLSVYWYQQSLDQGLQFLIQYYNGEERAKGNILERFSAQQFPDLHSELNLSSLELGDSALYFCASSVDGQPRVGNTEAFFGQGTRLTVV.

The CDR3 DNA is TGCGCCAGCAGCCAGCGGTACACAACACCCAGCACAGATACGCAGTATTTT. Translated, it gives CASSQRYTTPSTDTQYF. The rearrangement uses TRBV4-1 and TRBJ2-3, with D hard to call. V was clipped by 3 bases and J by 0 bases, with 16 bases between them. This CDR3 region has 17 residues. Germline V gives CDR1 MGHRA, CDR2 YSYEKL.

The rearrangement uses TRBV6-6 and TRBJ2-7; D is possibly TRBD1 (6 bases). CDR1 and CDR2 (germline): MNHNY, SVGAGI (reference sequence). Trimming removed 4 bases at V and 2 bases at J, with 15 bases between. The CDR3 totals 15 residues. The CDR3 is CASSLTGTTAYEQYF. The CDR3, as DNA: TGTGCCAGCAGTTTAACCGGGACAACCGCCTACGAGCAGTACTTC.

The chain recombines TRBV29-1 with TRBJ2-7; 7 nucleotides agree with TRBD1. Germline-derived CDR1 and CDR2 are SQVTM and ANQGSEA. The CDR3 sequence is 13 residues long. V was pared by 4 bases and J by 1 base, with 4 bases of the junction left unmatched. The CDR3 region has the DNA TGCAGCGTTGGAGGGGGCGATTCCTACGAGCAGTACTTC. Protein product: CSVGGGDSYEQYF.

V usage is TRBV5-1 and J usage is TRBJ2-5; no clear D gene. The J call may be incorrect, as the DNA end agrees better with TRBJ2-7. Germline V CDR1 and CDR2: SGHRS, YFSETQ. The CDR3 is 12 amino acids. The CDR3 DNA is TGCGCCAGCAGCTTGGCATATCACGAGCAGTACTTC. Amino acid sequence: CASSLAYHEQYF.

The chain carries TRBV6-5 and TRBJ2-1, with 7 positions matching TRBD1. V dropped 0 bases and J dropped 9; count of bases not matched to a gene: 5. Germline CDR1 reads MNHEY; CDR2 reads SVGAGI. The CDR3 runs to 14 residues. The CDR3 bases are TGTGCCAGCAGTTACTCGCAGGGGGAAGGTGAGCAGTTCTTC. This gives the protein CASSYSQGEGEQFF.

This chain uses TRBV6-5 with TRBJ2-2; 10 bases map to TRBD1. The length of the CDR3 is 15 residues. Germline V lookup: CDR1 MNHEY, CDR2 SVGAGI. V dropped 2 bases and J dropped 6; count of bases not matched to a gene: 3. CDR3 loop: CASSYRGTGAGELFF. The CDR3 DNA sequence: TGTGCCAGCAGTTACAGAGGGACAGGGGCCGGGGAGCTGTTTTTT.

This chain connects TRBV10-3 to TRBJ1-6, with TRBD1 identical over 7 bases. The V and J ends lost 10 bases and 7 bases, in that order; junction bases with no gene match: 4. The CDR3 contains 12 residues. Germline V gene lookup returns CDR1 ENHRY and CDR2 SYGVKD. This CDR3 reads CANRDSNSPLHF. The CDR3, as DNA: TGTGCCAACCGGGACAGCAATTCACCCCTCCACTTT.

The chain joins TRBV11-2 to TRBJ2-5, with D possibly being TRBD1 (5 bases). The CDR3 consists of 13 residues. The V and J ends lost 6 bases and 1 base respectively, with 9 bases between them. CDR1 is SGHAT, CDR2 FQNNGV, per germline. CDR3 sequence reads: CASSKGSQETQYF. Here the CDR3 DNA reads TGTGCCAGCAGTAAGGGGTCCCAAGAGACCCAGTACTTC. Using reference TRBV11-2 and TRBJ2-5 for the parts outside the CDR3, the full variable domain is EAGVAQSPRYKIIEKRQSVAFWCNPISGHATLYWYQQILGQGPKLLIQFQNNGVVDDSQLPKDRFSAERLKGVDSTLKIQPAKLEDSAVYLCASSKGSQETQYFGPGTRLLVL.

J is TRBJ2-1 and V is TRBV2; unclear D gene. The CDR3 totals 15 residues. Germline CDR1 and CDR2: SNHLY and FYNNEI. V was cut by 2 bases and J by 5 bases, with 13 bases left in between. For the CDR3, the DNA is TGTGCCAGCAGTGAATTGTCCTTACAGAACAATGAGCAGTTCTTC. Its translation is CASSELSLQNNEQFF.

This chain uses TRBV6-4 with TRBJ2-7; D is possibly TRBD2 (5 bases). Trimming pared 4 bases from V and 3 bases from J, leaving 13 bases between. There are 14 residues in the CDR3. Looked up from germline, CDR1 is MRHNA and CDR2 is SNTAGT. CDR3 coding DNA: TGTGCCAGCAGTGGAACCCGCGGGTTCTACGAGCAGTACTTC. It is translated as CASSGTRGFYEQYF.

The table lists this clone with a few counts. The J gene is TRBJ2-1, the V gene TRBV7-8, with no clear D. V was trimmed by 1 base and J by 1 base, leaving 5 bases between them. The CDR3 is 14 residues long. Germline assignment: CDR1 SGHVS and CDR2 FQNEAQ. Here the CDR3 reads CASSLGASYNEQFF. The CDR3 bases are TGTGCCAGCAGCTTAGGGGCGTCCTACAATGAGCAGTTCTTC.

The chain carries TRBV18 and TRBJ2-2; 8 bases fit TRBD1. The CDR3 has 15 residues. Germline V CDR1 and CDR2: KGHSH, LQKENI. Losses at the gene ends were 3 bases for V and 3 bases for J; bases not matched to a gene: 3. The CDR3 sequence: CASSPRGLDTGELFF. CDR3 bases: TGTGCCAGCTCACCCAGGGGGCTGGACACCGGGGAGCTGTTTTTT.

The chain combines TRBV6-1 with TRBJ1-2; 7 bases line up with TRBD1. The CDR3 runs to 14 residues. The germline gives CDR1 MNHNS, CDR2 SASEGT. With 0 bases clipped from V and 7 bases from J, the junction kept 5 bases outside the gene matches. CDR3 coding DNA: TGTGCCAGCAGTGAAGCTTACAGGGGAGGTGGCTACACCTTC. Translated: CASSEAYRGGGYTF.

The chain has TRBV4-1 and TRBJ2-3; 7 bases fit TRBD2. The V gene's germline CDR1 is MGHRA and CDR2 YSYEKL. This CDR3 has 17 amino acids. The V gene end was trimmed by 0 bases and the J gene end by 5 bases; junction bases not matched to a gene: 11. The CDR3 DNA is TGCGCCAGCAGCCAAGAGTTTGGCGAAGCGGGGAGAGATACGCAGTATTTT. It yields the protein CASSQEFGEAGRDTQYF.

This clone was picked up one time. This chain joins TRBV5-6 and TRBJ1-2; 10 bases agree with TRBD1. CDR1 SGHDT and CDR2 YYEEEE come from the germline V gene. V lost 2 bases, J lost 6 bases, and 7 bases stayed unmatched. There are 15 residues in the CDR3. The CDR3 bases are TGTGCCAGCAGCTTTGGGGACAGGGGATTAGATGGCTACACCTTC. Translation gives CASSFGDRGLDGYTF.

V is TRBV5-1 and J is TRBJ2-2, with 8 bases fitting TRBD1. The CDR3 spans 15 residues. Germline values: CDR1 SGHRS, CDR2 YFSETQ. J gave up 6 bases and V 3 bases, and 7 bases lay outside the gene matches. The CDR3 nucleotides are TGCGCCAGCAGCTCCCAGGGGGCGATATCCGGGGAGCTGTTTTTT. Its translation is CASSSQGAISGELFF.

This sequence joins TRBV10-1 and TRBJ1-1, with 8 bases that match TRBD1. This CDR3 is 13 amino acids long. In germline, CDR1 is WNHNN, CDR2 SYGVQD (reference sequence). Unmatched junction bases numbered 3, after V lost 5 bases and J lost 4 bases. The CDR3 here is CASSRQGITEAFF. The CDR3 DNA reads as TGCGCCAGCAGTCGACAGGGGATCACTGAAGCTTTCTTT.

The table lists this clone with a count of one. The CDR3 nucleotides read TGCAGCGTTGGGGGACTTAACACCGGGGAGCTGTTTTTT. This sequence encodes CSVGGLNTGELFF. The chain combines TRBV29-1 with TRBJ2-2; D perhaps matches TRBD2 (6 bases). V lost 4 bases, J lost 2 bases, and 8 bases lay in between. The germline V gene has CDR1 SQVTM and CDR2 ANQGSEA. The CDR3 has 13 amino acids.

A single count supports this clone. The CDR3 sequence: CASGKDRVYNEQFF. For the CDR3, the DNA is TGTGCCAGCGGGAAGGACAGGGTCTACAATGAGCAGTTCTTC. This chain connects TRBV13 to TRBJ2-1, with 8 bases fitting TRBD1. The germline V gene encodes CDR1 PRHDT and CDR2 FYEKMQ (reference sequence). V lost 8 bases to trimming and J lost 3 bases; unmatched junction nucleotides: 6. This CDR3 comprises 14 residues.